This note documents a single T cell receptor (beta chain) sequence. The same CDR3 arises from other DNA sequences in this sample as well. The sample comes from a study of shared clonotypes between healthy human individuals. Replicate PCRs from sorted subsets contained about 0.2 ug DNA, which is around 29,000 T cell genomes. The assay was immunoSEQ multiplex PCR, and TCRdb's table has in-frame clones only and misses some. The sample lists a few million clones; around 94% were seen once. Germline lookup yields CDR1 SNHLY and CDR2 FYNNEI. V lost 6 bases and J lost 7, with 7 bases in between. There are 11 residues in the CDR3.

J is TRBJ2-1 and V is TRBV2; perhaps TRBD2 as D (6 bases). The sequenced material came from naive CD4+ T cells sorted from blood. Documented subset: CD45RA+ positively selected. The origin of this receptor is a man younger than 35 in good health. The CDR3 loop is CASSGGNEQFF. The CDR3 coding sequence is TGTGCCAGCAGCGGAGGGAATGAGCAGTTCTTC.